This T cell receptor beta chain was retrieved from a study of control samples from healthy donors and cancer patients. TCRdb keeps only in-frame clones here, not all; method: immunoSEQ multiplex PCR. The data hold 90,000 to 110,000 clones, with roughly nine tenths observed a single time. Sequencing was carried out using blood. The sequence was collected from a human donor in good health. The donor label of this sample is uncertain.

The DNA of the CDR3 is TGTGCCAGCAAGACTTCATACACTGAAGCTTTCTTT. It translates to CASKTSYTEAFF. This sequence joins TRBV6-5 and TRBJ1-1; no clear D gene. Germline V gene lookup returns CDR1 MNHEY and CDR2 SVGAGI. With 7 bases removed from V and 3 bases from J, the gap between germline ends came to 9 bases. CDR3 length equals 12 residues.